This TCR beta chain was sequenced in a study of radiation and T cells in renal cell carcinoma. Turning to the study itself: Nephrectomy followed 15 Gy stereotactic body radiation by 4 weeks.

The CDR3 is made up of 14 amino acids. Germline CDR1 reads LGHNT; CDR2 reads FRNRAP. Trimming cost V 7 bases and J 5 bases, with 17 bases left between them. Time point described: blood 2 weeks post-SBRT. Treatment meaning: 15 Gy SBRT to primary tumor, nephrectomy 4 weeks later. After SBRT, blood was collected at 2 and 4 weeks, plus baseline. TCRdb's table, derived via immunoSEQ multiplex PCR, lists solely in-frame clones and lacks some. The top ten clones hold 10% to 15% of a sample with roughly 150,000 clones, about 91% of them seen once. This TCR was recovered from a woman between 45 and 60 years old with renal cell carcinoma. The sequenced sample was blood, obtained from a patient whose treatment included radiotherapy and nephrectomy. The chain is built from TRBV12-5 and TRBJ2-5; D may be TRBD2 (6 bases). The CDR3 protein is CASANGLGGETQYF. Here the CDR3 DNA reads TGTGCTAGTGCCAACGGATTAGGAGGGGAGACCCAGTACTTC.